This T cell receptor (beta chain) was documented in a study of neurological immune-mediated disorders (dated 2019 in TCRdb). In terms of the full investigation: The study compared peripheral blood TCR-beta repertoires of HTLV-I-associated myelopathy (HAM/TSP) patients, multiple sclerosis patients and healthy controls using UMI-based sequencing. Alongside PBMC samples, the set of more than 80 TCR-beta libraries contained longitudinal samples, technical triplicates, and paired CD4+ and CD8+ T-cell subsets that had been sorted. Each longitudinal HAM/TSP and healthy donor was sampled at 3 time-points spaced at 3-40 month intervals. Of the approximately 66 subjects in the cohort, some 15 were HAM/TSP patients, approximately 34 were multiple sclerosis patients, and about 20 were healthy controls.

To synthesize cDNA, template-switch 5'RACE was performed with a primer carrying a 10-nucleotide random unique molecular identifier so that each TCR transcript was tagged. Over 190 million TCR-beta sequences, covering 15-18 subjects, were produced in each sequencing run. Total RNA was extracted with the RNeasy kit. Using the KAPA Real-time Library Amplification kit, TCR-beta VDJ regions were amplified with primers for the TCR constant region and the 5'RACE anchor. Sample indexes and Illumina adaptors were added in a first PCR, and a second PCR then increased library yield. The roughly 650 bp TCR product was size-selected on a 2% E-gel SizeSelection system after Ampure bead purification. Library quality was checked on a Bioanalyzer, concentration was measured with Qubit, and libraries were quantified with the Kapa Library Quantification kit before pooling. Paired-end 2 x 150 bp sequencing of the libraries was performed on an Illumina HiSeq 2500. To increase sequence diversity, roughly 24-30% phiX was spiked into each library pool. Under the source paper's analysis protocol: The UMI-based MiGEC pipeline processed quality-filtered reads and removed over 85% of raw TCR sequences during error correction. VDJ genes were aligned to IMGT germline references, and each clonotype was defined by a unique CDR3 amino acid sequence together with V-J genes. Clonal expansion, Shannon diversity and CDR3 relatedness (CalcPairwiseDistances, ClusterSamples) were evaluated with VDJtools, and phylogenetic trees were built with CLCbio workbench. Clones with at least 8 unique UMIs were defined as expanded, with this threshold being based on coefficient-of-variation modelling across technical triplicates. TCRdb passed the public sequencing reads through fastp at Q25 and MiXCR, retaining productive beta sequences. Every distinct CDR3 protein forms one entry, paired with its most common genes and DNA. The V and J calls were not made by the authors but by TCRdb's processing. Counted in this sample were tens of thousands of distinct CDR3 sequences; about 13% of them appeared once. The ten most abundant clones make up approximately 10% of the sample.

The paper as a whole reports these results and caveats: TCR clonal expansion was highest in HAM/TSP patients and lowest in MS patients, with MS patients falling below even healthy controls. Across subjects, expanded clones never shared an identical CDR3 amino acid sequence, which suggests that the TCR-beta repertoires in every group were private.

This clonotype was found many times. This receptor's antigen is unknown. Within one base of it there is no much larger clone, and no base qualities were kept. From the cysteine through the phenylalanine, the CDR3 covers 14 amino acids. Only CDR3 DNA remains: 42 bases, in frame from the first base. The germline V gene specifies SGHRS as CDR1 and YFSETQ as CDR2. Interpreted using the paper, the time point label stands for: longitudinal time-point 3. Healthy controls were blood bank volunteers in Maryland, USA. Unsorted PBMC libraries were generated from 2 million PBMCs stored in RNAlater at -80 °C until RNA extraction. Peripheral blood was subjected to Ficoll-Hypaque density gradient centrifugation to isolate PBMCs, which were then cryopreserved in liquid nitrogen.

This TCR came from a man in his thirties or forties in good health. The chain is made from TRBV5-1 and TRBJ2-1, and 10 bases in between align with TRBD2. The sample consisted of PBMCs. The DNA sequence is TGCGCTTCAGCCCGGGCTAGCGGGAGAGATGAGCAGTTCTTC. It translates to CASARASGRDEQFF.